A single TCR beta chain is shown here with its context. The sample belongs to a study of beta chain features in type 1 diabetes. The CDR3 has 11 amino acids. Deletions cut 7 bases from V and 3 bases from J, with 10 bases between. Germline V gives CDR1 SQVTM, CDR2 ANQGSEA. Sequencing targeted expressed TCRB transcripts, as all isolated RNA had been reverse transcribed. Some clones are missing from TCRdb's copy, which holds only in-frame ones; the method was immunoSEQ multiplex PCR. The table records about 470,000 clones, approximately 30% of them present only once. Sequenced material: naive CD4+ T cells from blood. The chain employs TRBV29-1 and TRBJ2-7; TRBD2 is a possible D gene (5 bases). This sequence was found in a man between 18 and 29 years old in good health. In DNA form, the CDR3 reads TGCAGCGGGGGAGAGGTCTACGAGCAGTACTTC. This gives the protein CSGGEVYEQYF.